These T cell receptor beta chains were read from a single sample in a study of patients and donors after allogeneic stem cell transplantation. TCRdb reprocessed the RT-PCR reads with MiXCR, giving one entry per CDR3 protein. The table has about 4,200 distinct CDR3 sequences, approximately 15% seen once; the top ten hold roughly three quarters. Sequencing used blood, either unsorted or a sorted T cell fraction (not recorded which). These receptors originate from a human donor who was either an allogeneic HSCT recipient or a stem cell or donor lymphocyte infusion donor (not recorded which). It is not recorded whose cells these are; they may come from a transplant donor. The CDR3 runs from the conserved cysteine through the conserved F or W. A D gene is named only where the DNA matches it firmly. Rows may omit the clone size; those that give it use once, few, many or a size class.

v_call: TRBV29-1
j_call: TRBJ2-2
d_call: .
clone_size: many
cdr3_nt: TGCAGCGTTTCCGACAGTCCGAACACCGGGGAGCTGTTTTTT
cdr3_aa: CSVSDSPNTGELFF

v_call: TRBV7-9
j_call: TRBJ1-2
d_call: TRBD1
clone_size: few
cdr3_nt: TGTGCCAGCAGCTTAGGGGACAGGGTGTATGGCTACACCTTC
cdr3_aa: CASSLGDRVYGYTF

v_call: TRBV2
j_call: TRBJ2-1
d_call: TRBD1
clone_size: .
cdr3_nt: TGTGCCAGCAGTGGGACAGGGTCCTTACTTGATGAGCAGTTCTTC
cdr3_aa: CASSGTGSLLDEQFF

v_call: TRBV6-5
j_call: TRBJ1-5
d_call: .
clone_size: many
cdr3_nt: TGTGCCAGCAGTTACTCCGTAAATCAGCCCCAGCATTTT
cdr3_aa: CASSYSVNQPQHF

v_call: TRBV5-1
j_call: TRBJ1-2
d_call: .
clone_size: medium-sized
cdr3_nt: TGCGCCAGCAGCTTAAGAACATCGTATGGCTACACCTTC
cdr3_aa: CASSLRTSYGYTF

v_call: TRBV5-1
j_call: TRBJ1-1
d_call: .
clone_size: few
cdr3_nt: TGCGCCAGCAGCACCTCGGGGAGTGACACTGAAGCTTTCTTT
cdr3_aa: CASSTSGSDTEAFF

v_call: TRBV6-5
j_call: TRBJ1-6
d_call: .
clone_size: .
cdr3_nt: TGTGCCAGCAGTTACGAGGGAGCCTATAATTCACCCCTCCACTTT
cdr3_aa: CASSYEGAYNSPLHF

v_call: TRBV9
j_call: TRBJ2-1
d_call: TRBD2
clone_size: medium-sized
cdr3_nt: TGTGCCAGCAGCTCTCGTCCGGGACTAGCGGGACACAATGAGCAGTTCTTC
cdr3_aa: CASSSRPGLAGHNEQFF

v_call: TRBV9
j_call: TRBJ2-3
d_call: TRBD2
clone_size: many
cdr3_nt: TGTGCCAGCAGTTGGGGAGCGGGGGGAACAGATACGCAGTATTTT
cdr3_aa: CASSWGAGGTDTQYF

v_call: TRBV10-3
j_call: TRBJ2-7
d_call: .
clone_size: .
cdr3_nt: TGTGCCATCAGTGAAGGGGGTTACGAGCAGTACTTC
cdr3_aa: CAISEGGYEQYF

v_call: TRBV5-1
j_call: TRBJ2-7
d_call: .
clone_size: few
cdr3_nt: TGCGCCAGCAGCTTGGTGGGCTACGAGCAGTACTTC
cdr3_aa: CASSLVGYEQYF

v_call: TRBV24-1
j_call: TRBJ2-1
d_call: TRBD2
clone_size: many
cdr3_nt: TGTGCCACCAGTGATTTTGGCGGGAGGGGGAACAATGAGCAGTTCTTC
cdr3_aa: CATSDFGGRGNNEQFF

v_call: TRBV6-5
j_call: TRBJ1-2
d_call: .
clone_size: few
cdr3_nt: TGTGCCAGCAGTTCTAGGGGACGGCCAGCTAACTATGGCTACACCTTC
cdr3_aa: CASSSRGRPANYGYTF

v_call: TRBV7-3
j_call: TRBJ1-1
d_call: .
clone_size: many
cdr3_nt: TGTGCCAGCAGCTACCGAAAAGGCGGTGGGGCTTTCTTT
cdr3_aa: CASSYRKGGGAFF

v_call: TRBV5-1
j_call: TRBJ2-1
d_call: .
clone_size: few
cdr3_nt: TGCGCCAGCAGCTTCAGGGCAGGGTCCTACAATGAGCAGTTCTTC
cdr3_aa: CASSFRAGSYNEQFF

v_call: TRBV6-5
j_call: TRBJ2-7
d_call: .
clone_size: .
cdr3_nt: TGTGCCAGCAGGGGGATGGGGGACTACGAGCAGTACTTC
cdr3_aa: CASRGMGDYEQYF